Sequencing of this T cell receptor beta chain was carried out in a study of T cells after yellow fever vaccination. The overall study: It was SMART-Seq v4 Ultra Low Input that prepared the fractions with low cell numbers.

Germline V gene data show CDR1 as SGHRS and CDR2 as YFSETQ. This CDR3 is built from 16 residues. V was trimmed by 0 bases and J by 1 base, leaving 11 bases between them. This clonotype was detected ten times or more. The target antigen is unknown. A universal primer site and UMIs were added as TCR cDNA was made by 5'RACE template switching. One entry per CDR3 protein, called by TCRdb with MiXCR from the 5' RACE reads. Here the sample spans 300,000 to 350,000 distinct CDR3 sequences, around 8.1% being singletons. Study results and caveats: Contamination of FACS-sorted repertoires by abundant clonotypes from the bulk population could occur. Clonotype sharing between CD4 and CD8 compartments was small.

This receptor was identified in a man aged 18 to 35 who received the YFV17D yellow fever vaccine. The input for sequencing was PBMCs, taken approximately 40 days after the first yellow fever vaccination. The gene calls are TRBV5-1 and TRBJ2-1; D perhaps matches TRBD1 (6 bases). Here the CDR3 reads CASSLAGTRSYNEQFF. DNA of the CDR3: TGCGCCAGCAGCTTGGCCGGGACAAGGTCCTACAATGAGCAGTTCTTC.